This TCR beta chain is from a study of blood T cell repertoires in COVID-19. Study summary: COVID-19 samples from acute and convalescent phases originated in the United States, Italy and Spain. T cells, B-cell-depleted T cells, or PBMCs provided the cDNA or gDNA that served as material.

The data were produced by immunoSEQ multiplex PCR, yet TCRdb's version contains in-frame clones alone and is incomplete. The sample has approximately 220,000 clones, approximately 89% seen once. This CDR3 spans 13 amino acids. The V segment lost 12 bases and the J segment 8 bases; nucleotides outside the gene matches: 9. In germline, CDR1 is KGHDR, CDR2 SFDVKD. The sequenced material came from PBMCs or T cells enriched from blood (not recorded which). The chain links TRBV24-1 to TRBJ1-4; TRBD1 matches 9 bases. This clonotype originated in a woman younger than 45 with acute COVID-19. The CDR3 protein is CASYRGLGEKLFF. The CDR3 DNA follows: TGTGCCTCTTACAGGGGGCTAGGGGAAAAACTGTTTTTT.